The 6 T cell receptor beta chains below come from one sample, sequenced in a study of blood T cell repertoires in COVID-19. This table comes from immunoSEQ multiplex PCR, and its TCRdb copy is limited to in-frame clones, with some not included. The data show 180,000 or so clones, roughly 88% seen once. Sequencing input: PBMCs or T cells enriched from blood (not recorded which). The source of these receptors is a man aged 40-50 years with acute COVID-19.

The chain carries TRBV6-5 and TRBJ1-2; D is possibly TRBD1 (5 bases). CDR1 is MNHEY and CDR2 is SVGAGI in the germline V gene. The CDR3 runs 12 residues. The V gene lost 6 bases and the J gene lost 5 bases, with 10 bases spanning the gap. The CDR3 sequence: CASRGALYGYTF. CDR3 bases: TGTGCCAGCAGAGGGGCCTTATATGGCTACACCTTC.

The gene calls are TRBV5-1 and TRBJ2-1; 10 bases are a match to TRBD1. This CDR3 has 15 amino acids. With 3 bases clipped from V and 10 bases from J, the junction kept 10 bases outside the gene matches. CDR1 and CDR2 (germline): SGHRS, YFSETQ. CDR3 nucleotides: TGCGCCAGCAGCTGGGACAGGGGCGGTTTCGTCGAGCAGTTCTTC. Translation gives CASSWDRGGFVEQFF.

The rearrangement uses TRBV30 and TRBJ2-7, with a tentative D call TRBD1 (6 bases). Germline CDR1 and CDR2: GTSNPN and SVGIG (reference sequence). CDR3 length: 17 amino acids. Trimming shortened V by 1 base and J by 5 bases, and 24 bases separated the two germline ends. In DNA, the CDR3 is TGTGCCTGGAGTGCCGACCTCTTGAGGGGGTGGATTGACGAGCAGTACTTC. Residues: CAWSADLLRGWIDEQYF.

The V gene is TRBV6-1, the J gene TRBJ2-1; 10 bases are shared with TRBD2. The CDR3 covers 16 residues. V dropped 2 bases and J dropped 8; count of bases not matched to a gene: 9. The V gene's germline CDR1 is MNHNS and CDR2 SASEGT. CDR3 nucleotides: TGTGCCAGCAGTGAATATGAGCGGGAGGGCGGGGATGAGCAGTTCTTC. It codes for CASSEYEREGGDEQFF.

The V and J genes are TRBV27 and TRBJ2-5; 11 positions agree with TRBD2. This CDR3 has 19 amino acids. Unmatched junction bases numbered 16, after V lost 4 bases and J lost 3 bases. Germline V gives CDR1 MNHEY, CDR2 SMNVEV (reference sequence). As DNA, the CDR3 is TGTGCCAGCAGTTCGCTAAACTTTGTACTAGCGGGAGTAGAAGAGACCCAGTACTTC. Amino acids: CASSSLNFVLAGVEETQYF.

The CDR3 sequence is CASSFGTAPNSPLHF. The CDR3 nucleotides are TGTGCCAGCAGTTTTGGGACAGCCCCTAATTCACCCCTCCACTTT. This chain links TRBV6-5 with TRBJ1-6; 7 bases are a match to TRBD1. Germline-derived CDR1 and CDR2 are MNHEY and SVGAGI. With 4 bases clipped from V and 6 bases from J, the junction kept 6 bases outside the gene matches. The CDR3 is 15 residues long.